This TCR beta chain derives from a study of cytomegalovirus exposure and HLA in healthy donors. Overall study context: Some 87 million unique TCRs from HLA-typed donors were held in an early release of data.

Donors sampled were nominally healthy, though unrecorded immune exposures were likely. PCR amplification relied on 60 Vbeta primers (plus 13 Jbeta primers). TCRdb keeps only in-frame clones here, not all; method: immunoSEQ multiplex PCR. The sample consists of some 110,000 clones, roughly four fifths of them appearing once. The V gene lost 1 base and the J gene lost 5 bases, with 15 bases spanning the gap. Germline V lookup: CDR1 SGHNT, CDR2 YYREEE (reference sequence). This CDR3 region has 15 residues. Sequencing was done on a sample of PBMCs. The J gene is TRBJ1-2, the V gene TRBV5-4, with TRBD1 as a possible D gene (5 bases). This sequence was found in a man aged 30-40 years in good health and CMV-seropositive. In nucleotides, the CDR3 is TGTGCCAGCAGCTTGTATCGAGCGGGACCTTATGGCTACACCTTC. This codes for CASSLYRAGPYGYTF.